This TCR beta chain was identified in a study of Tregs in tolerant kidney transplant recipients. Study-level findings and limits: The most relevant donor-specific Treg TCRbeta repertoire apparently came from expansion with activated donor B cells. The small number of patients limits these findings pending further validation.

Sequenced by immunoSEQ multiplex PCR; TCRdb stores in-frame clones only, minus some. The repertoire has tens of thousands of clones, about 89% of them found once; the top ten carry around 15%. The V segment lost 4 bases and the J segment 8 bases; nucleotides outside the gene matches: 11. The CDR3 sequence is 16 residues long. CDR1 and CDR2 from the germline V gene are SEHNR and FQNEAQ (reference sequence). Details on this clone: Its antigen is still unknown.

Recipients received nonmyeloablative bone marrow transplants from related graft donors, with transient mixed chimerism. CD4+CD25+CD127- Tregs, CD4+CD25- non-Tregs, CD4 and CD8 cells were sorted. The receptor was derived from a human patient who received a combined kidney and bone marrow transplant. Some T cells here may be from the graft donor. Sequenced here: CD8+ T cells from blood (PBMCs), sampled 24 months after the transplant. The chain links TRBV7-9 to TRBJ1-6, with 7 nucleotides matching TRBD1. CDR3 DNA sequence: TGTGCCAGCAGCTATAAGGGCAGGGGGATTGATTCACCCCTCCACTTT. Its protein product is CASSYKGRGIDSPLHF.